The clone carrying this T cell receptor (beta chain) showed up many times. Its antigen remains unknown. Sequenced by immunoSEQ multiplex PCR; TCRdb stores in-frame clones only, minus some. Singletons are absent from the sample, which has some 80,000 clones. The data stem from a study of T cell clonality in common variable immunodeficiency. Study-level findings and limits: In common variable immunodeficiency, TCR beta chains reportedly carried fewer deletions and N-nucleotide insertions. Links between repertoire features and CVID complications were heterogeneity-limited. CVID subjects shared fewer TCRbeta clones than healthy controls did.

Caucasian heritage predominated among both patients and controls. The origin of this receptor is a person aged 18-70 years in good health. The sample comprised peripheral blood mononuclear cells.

CDR3 sequence: CASSLNLAGGPVTGELFF. The part of the CDR3 DNA that was read is TGTGCCAGCAGCTTAAACCTAGCGGGAGGGCCGGTGACCGGGGAG. The rearrangement joins TRBV7-3 to TRBJ2-2; 12 nucleotides line up with TRBD2. The CDR3 is cut off 3 residues early in the read; its end comes from the germline J gene. CDR1 and CDR2 (germline): SGHTA, FQGTGA. This CDR3 has 18 residues. Unmatched junction bases numbered 8, after V lost 1 base and J lost 5 bases.